The 17 T cell receptor beta chains below come from one sample, sequenced in a study of response to subunit inactivated influenza vaccine. Via MiXCR, TCRdb re-called the RT-PCR reads, giving one row per CDR3 protein. The sample shows a few hundred thousand distinct CDR3 sequences, less than 25% of them seen only once. Sequenced here: PBMCs from blood, sampled about 19 months after vaccination. The receptors were sampled from a man aged 45 to 75 who received an inactivated influenza vaccine.

The rearrangement links TRBV20-1 to TRBJ2-2; 12 bases line up with TRBD1. Looked up from germline, CDR1 is DFQATT and CDR2 is SNEGSKA (reference sequence). This CDR3 comprises 14 residues. V trimming: 5 bases; J trimming: 5 bases; junction bases outside the gene matches: 3. CDR3 sequence reads: CSAWDRGLTGELFF. The CDR3 coding sequence is TGCAGTGCTTGGGACAGGGGGCTTACCGGGGAGCTGTTTTTT.

This clonotype occurred once. This chain links TRBV11-2 with TRBJ2-3; TRBD1 matches 7 bases. V gave up 1 base and J gave up 3 bases; unmatched junction bases: 7. Germline V gives CDR1 SGHAT, CDR2 FQNNGV. This CDR3 comprises 16 residues. In DNA, the CDR3 is TGTGCCAGCAGCTTAGTCAGGGGGATAAGTACAGATACGCAGTATTTT. Protein product: CASSLVRGISTDTQYF.

The chain uses TRBV5-1 and TRBJ2-7, with 7 bases fitting TRBD2. The CDR3 length is 15 residues. Unmatched junction bases numbered 12, after V lost 3 bases and J lost 6 bases. Per germline, CDR1 SGHRS and CDR2 YFSETQ. CDR3 DNA: TGCGCCAGCAGCTCCCGGACTAGAACCATGGGCGAGCAGTACTTC. The encoded protein is CASSSRTRTMGEQYF. Full variable domain (remainder filled in from reference TRBV5-1 and TRBJ2-7): KAGVTQTPRYLIKTRGQQVTLSCSPISGHRSVSWYQQTPGQGLQFLFEYFSETQRNKGNFPGRFSGRQFSNSRSEMNVSTLELGDSALYLCASSSRTRTMGEQYFGPGTRLTVT.

Here the CDR3 DNA reads TGCAGTGCCCCCGCACGGAGAAATAACTATGGCTACACCTTC. Protein sequence: CSAPARRNNYGYTF. V and J are TRBV20-1 and TRBJ1-2; unclear D gene. The CDR3 contains 14 residues. Germline loops: CDR1 DFQATT, CDR2 SNEGSKA (reference sequence). V dropped 6 bases and J dropped 1 base, with 15 bases sitting between them.

The CDR3 loop is CSARDPKNIQYF. In DNA, the CDR3 is TGCAGTGCTAGAGATCCCAAAAACATTCAGTACTTC. The rearrangement uses TRBV20-1 and TRBJ2-4; D gene uncertain. Germline V gene data show CDR1 as DFQATT and CDR2 as SNEGSKA (reference sequence). V lost 0 bases to trimming and J lost 2 bases, with 2 bases between them. This CDR3 has 12 residues.

This clonotype was counted only a few times. The chain joins TRBV10-3 to TRBJ2-1; D might be TRBD2 (6 bases). The ends were cut back, 3 bases at V and 10 bases at J, with 10 bases in the middle. Germline V gene sequence: CDR1 ENHRY, CDR2 SYGVKD. The CDR3 spans 12 residues. In nucleotides, the CDR3 is TGTGCCATCAGTGAAACTAGCCCCGAGCAGTTCTTC. This translates into CAISETSPEQFF.

The chain uses TRBV2 and TRBJ2-7; TRBD1 is a possible D gene (6 bases). This CDR3 is built from 15 residues. V was cut by 6 bases and J by 1 base, with 16 bases left in between. Germline lookup yields CDR1 SNHLY and CDR2 FYNNEI. The DNA of the CDR3 is TGTGCCAGCAGGCAAGACAGGTTCCATTCCTACGAGCAGTACTTC. As protein: CASRQDRFHSYEQYF.

The chain recombines TRBV3-1 with TRBJ2-7; no clear D. CDR1 is LGHDT and CDR2 is YNNKEL in the germline V gene (reference sequence). V dropped 0 bases and J dropped 2 bases, with 5 bases sitting between them. The CDR3 runs 13 residues. Here the CDR3 DNA reads TGTGCCAGCAGCCAAGAGGCCGCCTACGAGCAGTACTTC. Translating it yields CASSQEAAYEQYF.

In its sample, this clonotype was seen a few times. The chain joins TRBV5-4 to TRBJ2-7, with D possibly being TRBD2 (5 bases). Trimming shortened V by 2 bases and J by 4 bases, and 13 bases separated the two germline ends. Germline V gives CDR1 SGHNT, CDR2 YYREEE (reference sequence). The CDR3 is 14 residues long. CDR3 sequence (DNA): TGTGCCAGCAGCTTCGATCCTGGGAGTTACGAGCAGTACTTC. Translating it yields CASSFDPGSYEQYF.

This clonotype has more than one count but fewer than ten. CDR3 in DNA: TGTGCCAGCAGCTTAGGGTCAGGAGCCGCCTATAGCAATCAGCCCCAGCATTTT. Its protein is CASSLGSGAAYSNQPQHF. The V call is TRBV11-2, the J call TRBJ1-5; D ambiguous. This CDR3 comprises 18 residues. The V gene's germline CDR1 is SGHAT and CDR2 FQNNGV. V gave up 1 base and J gave up 0 bases, with 16 bases separating them.

The chain employs TRBV5-1 and TRBJ2-6, with D perhaps TRBD1 (5 bases). The germline V gene has CDR1 SGHRS and CDR2 YFSETQ. V lost 2 bases to trimming and J lost 1 base, with 10 bases between them. CDR3 size: 16 residues. This CDR3 is CASSFVAGSGANVLTF. CDR3 nucleotide sequence: TGCGCCAGCAGCTTCGTTGCAGGGTCTGGGGCCAACGTCCTGACTTTC.

This clonotype was detected a few times. The chain links TRBV20-1 to TRBJ2-3, with TRBD2 matching 12 bases. There are 15 residues in the CDR3. V was pared by 4 bases and J by 6 bases, with 8 bases of the junction left unmatched. In germline, CDR1 is DFQATT, CDR2 SNEGSKA (reference sequence). The CDR3 coding sequence is TGCAGTGCTATTAGACTAGCGGGGGAGTTTGATACGCAGTATTTT. Translated, it gives CSAIRLAGEFDTQYF.

The sample holds a few counts of this clonotype. The rearrangement uses TRBV5-6 and TRBJ1-5, with TRBD1 identical over 8 bases. The CDR3 covers 15 residues. Trimming at V came to 4 bases and at J to 5 bases, leaving 8 bases not matched to a gene. Germline-derived CDR1 and CDR2 are SGHDT and YYEEEE. In nucleotides, the CDR3 is TGTGCCAGCAGCCCGTCCCGGGACAGGTATCAGCCCCAGCATTTT. It translates to CASSPSRDRYQPQHF.

This sequence joins TRBV7-9 and TRBJ2-3; D unresolved. The CDR3 contains 16 residues. CDR1 and CDR2 (germline): SEHNR, FQNEAQ (reference sequence). The ends were cut back, 1 base at V and 6 bases at J, with 17 bases in the middle. CDR3 residues: CASSLDALADTDTQYF. The CDR3 DNA reads as TGTGCCAGCAGCTTAGATGCTCTCGCAGACACGGATACGCAGTATTTT.

This clonotype was observed a few times. The gene calls are TRBV7-9 and TRBJ1-1; D might be TRBD1 (6 bases). CDR1 SEHNR and CDR2 FQNEAQ come from the germline V gene (reference sequence). This CDR3 has 14 residues. Trimming cost V 5 bases and J 5 bases, with 15 bases left between them. The CDR3: CASSPLGAKTEAFF. The CDR3 DNA reads TGTGCCAGCAGCCCCTTGGGGGCTAAGACTGAAGCTTTCTTT.

DNA for the CDR3: TGCGCCAGCAGCCAACCGGGACAGGGTCCCTACGAGCAGTACTTC. Translated, it gives CASSQPGQGPYEQYF. The V and J genes are TRBV5-1 and TRBJ2-7, with 9 bases aligning to TRBD1. The junction had 7 bases not matched to a gene; V was cut back by 4 bases and J by 2 bases. CDR3 length equals 15 residues. Germline-derived CDR1 and CDR2 are SGHRS and YFSETQ.

The chain couples TRBV5-1 to TRBJ2-4; 9 bases map to TRBD2. The trim removed 4 bases at V and 11 bases at J, leaving 7 bases unmatched. The CDR3 runs 13 residues. Germline-derived CDR1 and CDR2 are SGHRS and YFSETQ. DNA for the CDR3: TGCGCCAGCAGCGGCAGCGGGAGGCCGGTTCAGTACTTC. This translates into CASSGSGRPVQYF.